A selection of T cell receptor beta chains follows, all from one sample in a study of T-cell memory formation after mild COVID-19. TCRdb processed the 5' RACE reads anew with MiXCR; each CDR3 protein has one entry. The repertoire holds more than 150,000 distinct CDR3 sequences, roughly 18% seen once, with 3.9% in the top ten. Sequencing was performed on PBMCs or a T cell subset sorted from them (not recorded which). The receptors were gathered from a young man who had mild COVID-19 (a few samples of this study predate the infection). Cell type and time point are not known. The CDR3 runs from the conserved cysteine through the conserved F or W. Each record gives: J gene, clone size, D gene, V gene, CDR3 protein, CDR3 DNA. D genes are given only for firm matches. Expanded clones get a size class; other rows say once, few or many, or leave the size out.

>TRBJ2-5|-|-|TRBV4-1
CASRGSYQETQYF
TGCGCCAGCAGGGGGAGTTACCAAGAGACCCAGTACTTC
>TRBJ2-6|many|-|TRBV11-2
CASRFSGANVLTF
TGTGCCAGCCGCTTCTCTGGGGCCAACGTCCTGACTTTC
>TRBJ2-3|few|TRBD2|TRBV20-1
CSATSGGAADTQYF
TGCAGTGCGACTAGCGGGGGGGCAGCAGATACGCAGTATTTT
>TRBJ2-5|few|-|TRBV28
CASSPDPEQRGTQYF
TGTGCCAGCAGTCCCGACCCCGAGCAGAGGGGGACCCAGTACTTC
>TRBJ2-1|-|TRBD2|TRBV7-2
CASSLLAGLNEQFF
TGTGCCAGCAGCCTTCTAGCGGGGCTCAATGAGCAGTTCTTC
>TRBJ2-7|-|TRBD1|TRBV7-2
CASKFQGERYEQYF
TGTGCCAGCAAGTTTCAGGGGGAAAGGTACGAGCAGTACTTC
>TRBJ1-2|-|-|TRBV12-3/TRBV12-4
CASSLGRGSGYTF
TGTGCCAGCAGTTTAGGCAGGGGAAGTGGCTACACCTTC
>TRBJ2-1|once|-|TRBV20-1
CSARRGWMNEQFF
TGCAGTGCTAGACGGGGGTGGATGAATGAGCAGTTCTTC
>TRBJ1-1|-|-|TRBV7-2
CASTGGSSHGVAFF
TGTGCCAGCACCGGGGGCAGCTCCCACGGCGTGGCTTTCTTT
>TRBJ1-6|many|-|TRBV5-1
CASSLALAGYNSPLHF
TGCGCCAGCAGCTTGGCCCTTGCGGGCTATAATTCACCCCTCCACTTT
>TRBJ2-3|many|-|TRBV6-1
CASSGSTDTQYF
TGTGCCAGCAGTGGCTCCACAGATACGCAGTATTTT
>TRBJ2-3|-|-|TRBV9
CASSVGTVSTDTQYF
TGTGCCAGCAGCGTAGGGACAGTAAGCACAGATACGCAGTATTTT
>TRBJ2-3|-|-|TRBV7-2
CASSLAPGRDTQYF
TGTGCCAGCAGCTTAGCGCCGGGGCGAGATACGCAGTATTTT
>TRBJ2-2|few|-|TRBV6-2/TRBV6-3
CASRQIAGELFF
TGTGCCAGCAGACAGATAGCCGGGGAGCTGTTTTTT
>TRBJ1-2|few|-|TRBV20-1
CSAIEGANYGYTF
TGCAGTGCTATAGAGGGAGCTAACTATGGCTACACCTTC
>TRBJ1-5|few|-|TRBV20-1
CSAIQGSGIYSNQPQHF
TGCAGTGCTATCCAGGGTTCCGGTATCTATAGCAATCAGCCCCAGCATTTT
>TRBJ2-3|few|-|TRBV24-1
CATSDRDGTSTDTQYF
TGTGCCACCAGTGATCGGGACGGTACTAGCACAGATACGCAGTATTTT